This TCR beta chain was recorded in a study of identical twins. This CDR3 is 14 amino acids long. Germline values: CDR1 DFQATT, CDR2 SNEGSKA (reference sequence). V shed 6 bases and J 3 bases; nucleotides not matched to a gene: 5. TCRdb independently ran MiXCR on the 5' RACE reads; one entry per CDR3 protein. The sample yields 200,000 to 300,000 distinct CDR3 sequences, more than 9.5% seen once. Study results and limitations: Diverse VJ usage suggested most zero-insertion clonotypes were not invariant T cells.

This clonotype was recorded many times. Its antigen is still unknown. These records were also assigned to another study, of yellow fever vaccine responses in identical twins.

The clonotype originates from a woman aged 18-29 years in good health. This rearrangement joins TRBV20-1 to TRBJ2-3; 11 positions match TRBD2. Specimen: memory (CD45RO+) T cells sorted from blood. The CDR3 here is CSAPASGRTDTQYF. DNA of the CDR3: TGCAGTGCCCCCGCTAGCGGGAGGACAGATACGCAGTATTTT.